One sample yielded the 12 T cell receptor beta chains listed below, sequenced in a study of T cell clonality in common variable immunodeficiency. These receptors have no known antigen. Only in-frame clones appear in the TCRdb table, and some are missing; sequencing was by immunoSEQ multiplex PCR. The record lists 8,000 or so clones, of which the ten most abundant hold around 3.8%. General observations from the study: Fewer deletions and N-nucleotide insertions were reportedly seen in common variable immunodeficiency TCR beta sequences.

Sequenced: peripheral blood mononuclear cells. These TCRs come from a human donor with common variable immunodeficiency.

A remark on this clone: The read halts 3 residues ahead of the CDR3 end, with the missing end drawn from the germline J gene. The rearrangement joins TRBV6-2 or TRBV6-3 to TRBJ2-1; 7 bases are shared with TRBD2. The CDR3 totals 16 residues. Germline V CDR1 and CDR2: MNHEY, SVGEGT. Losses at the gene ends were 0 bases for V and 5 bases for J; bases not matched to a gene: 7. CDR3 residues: CASSYSTGGGHNEQFF. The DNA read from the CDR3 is TGTGCCAGCAGTTACTCCACGGGGGGAGGTCACAATGAG.

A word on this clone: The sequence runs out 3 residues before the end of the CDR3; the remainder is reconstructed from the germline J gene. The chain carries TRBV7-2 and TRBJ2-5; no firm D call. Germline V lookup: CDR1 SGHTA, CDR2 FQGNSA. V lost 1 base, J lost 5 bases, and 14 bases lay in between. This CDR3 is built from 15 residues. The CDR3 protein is CASSLVAGSPETQYF. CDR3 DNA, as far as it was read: TGTGCCAGCAGCTTAGTGGCAGGATCGCCGGAGACC.

CDR3 DNA, as far as it was read: TGCAGTGAATCACTAGCGGGGTCGGGAAACGAG. This translates into CSESLAGSGNE. The entire CDR3 sequence reads CSESLAGSGNEQYF. This rearrangement joins TRBV20-1 to TRBJ2-7, with 10 bases that match TRBD2. From the germline J gene comes the end of the CDR3, since the read stops 3 residues before it. This CDR3 contains 14 residues. The germline V gene encodes CDR1 DFQATT and CDR2 SNEGSKA (reference sequence). J gave up 5 bases and V 7 bases, and 11 bases lay outside the gene matches.

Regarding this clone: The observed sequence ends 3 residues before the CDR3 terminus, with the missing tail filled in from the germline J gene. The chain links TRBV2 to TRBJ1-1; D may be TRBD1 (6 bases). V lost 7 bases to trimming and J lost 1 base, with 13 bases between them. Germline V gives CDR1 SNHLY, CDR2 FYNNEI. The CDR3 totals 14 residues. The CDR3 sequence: CASTLQGRNTEAFF. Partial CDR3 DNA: TGTGCCAGCACTTTACAGGGACGGAACACTGAA.

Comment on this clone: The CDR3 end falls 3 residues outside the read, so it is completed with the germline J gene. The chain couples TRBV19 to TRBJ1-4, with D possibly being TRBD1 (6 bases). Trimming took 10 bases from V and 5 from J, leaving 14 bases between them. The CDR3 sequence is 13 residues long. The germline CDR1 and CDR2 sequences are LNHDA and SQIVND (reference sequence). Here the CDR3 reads CATTTGNNEKLFF. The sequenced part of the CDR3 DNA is TGTGCCACCACGACAGGAAACAATGAAAAA.

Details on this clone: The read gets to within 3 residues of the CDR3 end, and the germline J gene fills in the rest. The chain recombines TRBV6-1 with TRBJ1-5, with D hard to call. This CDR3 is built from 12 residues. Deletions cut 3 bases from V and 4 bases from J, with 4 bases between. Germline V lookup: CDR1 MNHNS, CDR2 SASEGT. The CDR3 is CASSDPNQPQHF. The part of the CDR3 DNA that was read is TGTGCCAGCAGTGACCCGAATCAGCCC.

CDR3 bases read: TGTGCCAGTAGTAGGGGACAGGGGTACGAG. Its protein product is CASSRGQGYE. Given in full, the CDR3 is CASSRGQGYEQYF. J is TRBJ2-7 and V is TRBV19, with 10 positions matching TRBD1. The read ends 3 residues shy of where the CDR3 ends; the end is completed using the germline J gene. Germline CDR1 reads LNHDA; CDR2 reads SQIVND (reference sequence). The CDR3 spans 13 residues. V dropped 4 bases and J dropped 4; count of bases not matched to a gene: 1. The full variable domain, in which reference TRBV19 and TRBJ2-7 provide the parts outside the CDR3, is DGGITQSPKYLFRKEGQNVTLSCEQNLNHDAMYWYRQDPGQGLRLIYYSQIVNDFQKGDIAEGYSVSREKKESFPLTVTSAQKNPTAFYLCASSRGQGYEQYFGPGTRLTVT.

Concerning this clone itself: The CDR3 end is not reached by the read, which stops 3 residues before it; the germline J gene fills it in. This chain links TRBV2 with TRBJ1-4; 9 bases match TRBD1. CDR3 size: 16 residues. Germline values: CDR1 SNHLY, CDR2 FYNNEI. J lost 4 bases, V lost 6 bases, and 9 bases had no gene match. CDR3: CASSLIQGAFNEKLFF. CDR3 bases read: TGTGCCAGCAGCCTTATACAGGGGGCATTTAATGAAAAA.

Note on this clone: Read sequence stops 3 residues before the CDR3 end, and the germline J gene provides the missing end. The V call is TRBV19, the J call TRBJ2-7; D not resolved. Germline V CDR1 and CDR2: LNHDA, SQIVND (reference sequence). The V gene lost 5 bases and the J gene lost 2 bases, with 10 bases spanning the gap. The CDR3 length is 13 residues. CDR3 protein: CASSRDTTYEQYF. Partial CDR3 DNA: TGTGCCAGTAGTCGAGACACCACCTACGAG.

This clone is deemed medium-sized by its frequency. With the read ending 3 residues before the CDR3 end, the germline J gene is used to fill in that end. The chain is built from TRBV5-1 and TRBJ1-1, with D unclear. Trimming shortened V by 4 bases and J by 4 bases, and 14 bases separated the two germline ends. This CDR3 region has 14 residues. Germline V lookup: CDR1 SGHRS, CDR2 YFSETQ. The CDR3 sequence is CASSTLGRGTEAFF. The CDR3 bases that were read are TGCGCCAGCAGCACTCTTGGTCGTGGCACTGAA.

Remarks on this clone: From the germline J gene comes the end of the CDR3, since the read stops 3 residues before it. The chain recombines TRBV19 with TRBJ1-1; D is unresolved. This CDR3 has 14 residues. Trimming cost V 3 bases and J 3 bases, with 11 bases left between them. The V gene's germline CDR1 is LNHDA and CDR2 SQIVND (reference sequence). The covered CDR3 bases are TGTGCCAGTAGTATGCACCTAGGATACACTGAA. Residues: CASSMHLGYTE. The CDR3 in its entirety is CASSMHLGYTEAFF.

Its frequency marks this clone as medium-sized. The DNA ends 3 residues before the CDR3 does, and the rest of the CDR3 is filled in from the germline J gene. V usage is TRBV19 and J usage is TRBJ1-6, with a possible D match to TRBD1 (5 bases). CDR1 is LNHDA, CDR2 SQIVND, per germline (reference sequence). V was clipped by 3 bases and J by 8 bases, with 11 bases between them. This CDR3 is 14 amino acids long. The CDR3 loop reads CASSMKGRDSPLHF. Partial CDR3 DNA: TGTGCCAGTAGTATGAAGGGGCGAGATTCACCC.